The T cell receptor (beta chain) under discussion was sequenced for a study of control samples from healthy donors and cancer patients. The method was immunoSEQ multiplex PCR; TCRdb's version includes in-frame clones alone and lacks a portion of them. The sample contains approximately 90,000 clones, 70% to 85% of which appear only once. CDR1 is MNHEY and CDR2 is SVGAGI in the germline V gene. The length of the CDR3 is 13 residues. V was pared by 9 bases and J by 0 bases, with 9 bases between. The receptor comes from a man between 65 and 85 years old with lung cancer. The sequenced sample was PBMCs. The chain links TRBV6-5 to TRBJ1-5; D is unresolved. CDR3 coding DNA: TGTGCCAGTGAACCGGGTAGCAATCAGCCCCAGCATTTT. It is translated as CASEPGSNQPQHF.